This T cell receptor (beta chain) was sequenced for a study of cytomegalovirus exposure and HLA in healthy donors. Study at large: Earlier work reported roughly 120 million unique TCR beta sequences from 170 million or so T cells. Study-level results: In a later analysis, parvovirus B19, influenza, CMV and Epstein-Barr virus appeared linked to several top co-occurrence clusters. An ancestry cluster, one associated with Asian ancestry, reportedly showed fewer N-insertions than the approximately 720-donor mean in a later analysis. CMV serostatus alone was available as immune exposure information.

Primers: 60 Vbeta forward and 13 Jbeta reverse. Assay: immunoSEQ multiplex PCR; the TCRdb copy retains only in-frame clones and omits some. The data contain approximately 100,000 clones, about two thirds of them singletons. In the case of this clone: Its antigen is not known.

This CDR3 comprises 17 residues. The V gene's germline CDR1 is SNHLY and CDR2 FYNNEI. The V and J ends lost 1 base and 2 bases, in that order; junction bases with no gene match: 8. V gene TRBV2 combines with J gene TRBJ2-1; TRBD1 matches 7 bases. The origin of this receptor is a female donor in good health and CMV-seronegative. The sample comprised PBMCs. CDR3 residues: CASSEEQRDSTYNEQFF. CDR3 sequence (DNA): TGTGCCAGCAGTGAAGAGCAGAGGGACAGCACCTACAATGAGCAGTTCTTC.